A single sample is the source of the 4 T cell receptor beta chains below, sequenced in a study of cytotoxic CD8 clonotypes in ibrutinib-treated CLL. Method: immunoSEQ multiplex PCR; TCRdb's copy keeps in-frame clones and lacks some. The repertoire holds some 58,000 clones, with 65% to 75% as singletons. The sample was PBMCs, taken after 12 months of ibrutinib treatment. These receptors were obtained from a human donor with chronic lymphocytic leukemia.

The chain combines TRBV19 with TRBJ2-3; 7 nucleotides align to TRBD2. V dropped 4 bases and J dropped 2; count of bases not matched to a gene: 6. CDR3 length equals 15 residues. CDR1 is LNHDA, CDR2 SQIVND, per germline (reference sequence). CDR3 sequence (DNA): TGTGCCAGTAGTAAGGGCGGGGGATACACAGATACGCAGTATTTT. This encodes CASSKGGGYTDTQYF.

This clone occurred a few times. The V gene is TRBV7-2, the J gene TRBJ2-7; D is perhaps TRBD2 (6 bases). The CDR3 has 15 residues. Trimming cost V 1 base and J 3 bases, with 13 bases left between them. The V gene's germline CDR1 is SGHTA and CDR2 FQGNSA. CDR3 sequence reads: CASSLGAGFNYEQYF. DNA for the CDR3: TGTGCCAGCAGCTTAGGTGCGGGATTCAACTACGAGCAGTACTTC.

V gene TRBV7-2 combines with J gene TRBJ2-7, with 7 positions matching TRBD2. V gave up 5 bases and J gave up 3 bases; unmatched junction bases: 13. Germline V gene data show CDR1 as SGHTA and CDR2 as FQGNSA. CDR3 length: 16 residues. Here the CDR3 reads CASSPTGTTVVYEQYF. The CDR3 bases are TGTGCCAGCAGCCCTACCGGGACTACCGTAGTCTACGAGCAGTACTTC.

This chain uses TRBV2 with TRBJ2-3; D is unresolved. Trimming shortened V by 2 bases and J by 4 bases, and 7 bases separated the two germline ends. Germline CDR1 SNHLY, CDR2 FYNNEI. CDR3 length equals 13 residues. This CDR3 is CASSEFGPDTQYF. CDR3 in DNA: TGTGCCAGCAGTGAATTTGGGCCAGATACGCAGTATTTT.